The 30 T cell receptor beta chains in this list originate from one sample, sequenced in a study of T-cell reconstitution after alpha-beta-depleted transplantation in children. Construction of the TCRbeta library involved unique molecular identifiers. TCRdb re-called the PCR reads through MiXCR, storing one row per CDR3 protein. The table shows about 200,000 distinct CDR3 sequences, with 13% to 15% occurring only once. Sequenced material: PBMCs from the stem cell graft donor, taken from the stem cell graft. Receptors originate from a human donor who donated a stem cell graft to a child with acute lymphoblastic leukemia.

This clonotype occurred a few times. The rearrangement links TRBV11-3 to TRBJ2-3; D is unresolved. The germline CDR1 and CDR2 sequences are SGHNT and YENEEA. The CDR3 length is 13 residues. V was clipped by 4 bases and J by 1 base, with 6 bases between them. The CDR3 DNA is TGTGCCAGCAGCTATAAGCGCACAGATACGCAGTATTTT. This encodes CASSYKRTDTQYF.

This clonotype came up a few times. This sequence joins TRBV11-2 and TRBJ2-1; D call uncertain. CDR1 and CDR2 from the germline V gene are SGHAT and FQNNGV. The CDR3 has 14 amino acids. V shed 0 bases and J shed 6 bases, with 9 bases lying between them. The CDR3 DNA reads as TGTGCCAGCAGCTTAGATGCTCCATTCAATGAGCAGTTCTTC. It specifies CASSLDAPFNEQFF. Based on the CDR3 plus reference TRBV11-2 and TRBJ2-1, the full variable domain is EAGVAQSPRYKIIEKRQSVAFWCNPISGHATLYWYQQILGQGPKLLIQFQNNGVVDDSQLPKDRFSAERLKGVDSTLKIQPAKLEDSAVYLCASSLDAPFNEQFFGPGTRLTVL.

This clonotype was counted many times. This rearrangement joins TRBV19 to TRBJ2-1; perhaps TRBD1 as D (6 bases). The CDR3 contains 12 residues. V dropped 4 bases and J dropped 7 bases, with 8 bases sitting between them. The germline CDR1 and CDR2 sequences are LNHDA and SQIVND (reference sequence). The CDR3 loop is CASSKQGNEQFF. The CDR3 bases are TGTGCCAGTAGTAAACAGGGAAATGAGCAGTTCTTC.

This clonotype occurred many times. The rearrangement links TRBV5-1 to TRBJ2-1; no firm D call. The CDR3 runs 13 residues. The V gene's germline CDR1 is SGHRS and CDR2 YFSETQ. Trimming took 0 bases from V and 8 from J, leaving 9 bases between them. CDR3 in DNA: TGCGCCAGCAGCTTGGGACCCAGCGATGAGCAGTTCTTC. Translation: CASSLGPSDEQFF.

This clonotype was seen at least ten times. J is TRBJ2-5 and V is TRBV28; 8 nucleotides match TRBD1. The CDR3 is made up of 18 amino acids. Trimming at V came to 5 bases and at J to 3 bases, leaving 17 bases not matched to a gene. The V gene's germline CDR1 is MDHEN and CDR2 SYDVKM. CDR3 sequence: CASSPAGGAYTVKETQYF. The CDR3, as DNA: TGTGCCAGCAGTCCAGCAGGGGGCGCATACACAGTAAAAGAGACCCAGTACTTC.

This chain connects TRBV5-1 to TRBJ1-1, with a possible D match to TRBD1 (6 bases). Trimming stripped 0 bases from V and 7 bases from J, with 13 bases between. This CDR3 contains 14 residues. Germline V gives CDR1 SGHRS, CDR2 YFSETQ. CDR3 bases: TGCGCCAGCAGCTTGGTTGAGGGGGATCTTGAAGCTTTCTTT. Protein product: CASSLVEGDLEAFF.

The table lists this clonotype with many counts. The chain couples TRBV3-1 to TRBJ2-5; possibly TRBD1 for D (5 bases). The CDR3 runs to 14 residues. CDR1 and CDR2 from the germline V gene are LGHDT and YNNKEL (reference sequence). Trimming stripped 4 bases from V and 5 bases from J, with 14 bases between. CDR3 residues: CASSRGDIKETQYF. In DNA, the CDR3 is TGTGCCAGCAGCCGGGGCGACATCAAGGAGACCCAGTACTTC.

There are many counts of this clonotype. The chain combines TRBV20-1 with TRBJ2-1, with TRBD2 identical over 12 bases. With 4 bases clipped from V and 6 bases from J, the junction kept 4 bases outside the gene matches. The germline gives CDR1 DFQATT, CDR2 SNEGSKA (reference sequence). CDR3 size: 14 residues. CDR3 sequence (DNA): TGCAGTGCTATCCAACTAGCGGGAGGCAATGAGCAGTTCTTC. As protein: CSAIQLAGGNEQFF.

This clonotype was seen repeatedly, ten times or more. V and J are TRBV5-1 and TRBJ2-6; a possible D gene is TRBD1 (5 bases). The CDR3 runs 16 residues. Germline-derived CDR1 and CDR2 are SGHRS and YFSETQ. V was pared by 7 bases and J by 0 bases, with 14 bases between. Here the CDR3 reads CASPGRVSSGANVLTF. CDR3 coding DNA: TGCGCCAGCCCGGGCAGGGTTTCCTCTGGGGCCAACGTCCTGACTTTC.

This clonotype was found many times. V and J are TRBV10-3 and TRBJ2-7, with unresolved D. CDR3 length: 13 amino acids. The V and J ends lost 10 bases and 5 bases respectively, with 18 bases between them. The germline V gene has CDR1 ENHRY and CDR2 SYGVKD. CDR3 DNA sequence: TGTGCCACCTTTGCACATTCGAGCCACGAGCAGTACTTC. This gives the protein CATFAHSSHEQYF.

This clonotype occurred a few times. This chain connects TRBV12-3 or TRBV12-4 to TRBJ1-5; D is unresolved. V lost 5 bases, J lost 0 bases, and 11 bases lay in between. The CDR3 is made up of 15 amino acids. CDR3 in amino acids: CASSKDGYSNQPQHF. DNA of the CDR3: TGTGCCAGCAGTAAGGACGGTTATAGCAATCAGCCCCAGCATTTT.

This clonotype was observed many times. The gene calls are TRBV6-5 and TRBJ2-7; possibly TRBD2 for D (8 bases). V was clipped by 0 bases and J by 1 base, with 13 bases between them. Per germline, CDR1 MNHEY and CDR2 SVGAGI. This CDR3 contains 16 residues. CDR3 coding DNA: TGTGCCAGCAGTTACTCGATAGCGGGACAGTCCTACGAGCAGTACTTC. Translated: CASSYSIAGQSYEQYF.

The sample holds a few counts of this clonotype. DNA of the CDR3: TGTGCCAGCAGCCCGGCGCGGGGGGAGCTTAACTACGAGCAGTACTTC. This translates into CASSPARGELNYEQYF. The gene calls are TRBV11-1 and TRBJ2-7; 8 bases map to TRBD2. Per the germline V gene, CDR1 is SGHAT and CDR2 is FQDESV (reference sequence). This CDR3 is built from 16 residues. The V segment lost 5 bases and the J segment 3 bases; nucleotides outside the gene matches: 12.

This clonotype was counted at least ten times. The CDR3 DNA sequence: TGTGCCAGCAGTTCTAGCGGGGCAACCTACAATGAGCAGTTCTTC. Its protein product is CASSSSGATYNEQFF. The chain links TRBV12-3 or TRBV12-4 to TRBJ2-1; the match to TRBD2 covers 9 bases. The length of the CDR3 is 15 residues. With 4 bases clipped from V and 2 bases from J, the junction kept 3 bases outside the gene matches.

This clonotype was seen a few times. The chain uses TRBV20-1 and TRBJ1-2; 7 bases match TRBD1. The junction had 15 bases not matched to a gene; V was cut back by 4 bases and J by 13 bases. CDR1 is DFQATT, CDR2 SNEGSKA, per germline (reference sequence). The CDR3 runs 13 residues. The CDR3 is CSAIGGAIKLSTF. In DNA form, the CDR3 reads TGCAGTGCTATAGGGGGCGCAATCAAACTCAGCACCTTC.

This clonotype was counted at least ten times. The chain links TRBV12-3 or TRBV12-4 to TRBJ2-2; 9 nucleotides agree with TRBD1. CDR3 length: 14 residues. Trimming at V came to 7 bases and at J to 7 bases, leaving 7 bases not matched to a gene. CDR3 DNA: TGTGCCAGCATGCAACAGGGGGCTAGCGGGGAGCTGTTTTTT. It codes for CASMQQGASGELFF.

Points on this clonotype: A read error may be the cause here, since a much bigger clone is one base away. The V call is TRBV20-1, the J call TRBJ2-2; TRBD2 is a possible D gene (6 bases). This CDR3 comprises 15 residues. The germline CDR1 and CDR2 sequences are DFQATT and SNEGSKA (reference sequence). As DNA, the CDR3 is TGCAGTGCTAGAGCGGGACTGCGGGGCACCCGGGAGCTGTTTTTT. The encoded protein is CSARAGLRGTRELFF.

In this sample, this clonotype turned up once. The J gene is TRBJ2-5, the V gene TRBV18; maybe TRBD1 (5 bases). The germline V and J ends were trimmed by 3 bases and 0 bases, with 17 bases remaining between them. This CDR3 comprises 17 residues. The germline CDR1 and CDR2 sequences are KGHSH and LQKENI. The CDR3 protein is CASSPSPAGKYQETQYF. The CDR3 DNA reads TGTGCCAGCTCACCCTCGCCGGCAGGGAAGTACCAAGAGACCCAGTACTTC.

This clonotype has ten or more counts. V and J are TRBV10-3 and TRBJ1-1; 9 bases match TRBD1. CDR1 is ENHRY, CDR2 SYGVKD, per germline. This CDR3 region has 17 residues. Germline trimming cut 0 bases from V and 0 bases from J; bases unmatched to any gene: 5. The CDR3 nucleotides are TGTGCCATCAGTGAGTCTCGGGGACAGGGATTGAACACTGAAGCTTTCTTT. It codes for CAISESRGQGLNTEAFF.

The table lists this clonotype with a few counts. Here the CDR3 DNA reads TGCGCCAGCAGCTTGGACGGCGCGGGTCGCAATCAGCCCCAGCATTTT. It specifies CASSLDGAGRNQPQHF. The V gene is TRBV5-1, the J gene TRBJ1-5, with D unclear. Germline V gene sequence: CDR1 SGHRS, CDR2 YFSETQ. CDR3 length equals 16 residues. Between the trimmed V and J ends, which lost 0 bases and 2 bases, there was a span of 12 bases.

Only a few counts were recorded for this clonotype. This chain connects TRBV28 to TRBJ2-1, with TRBD2 identical over 10 bases. V lost 7 bases, J lost 4 bases, and 16 bases stayed unmatched. The CDR3 spans 18 residues. Looked up from germline, CDR1 is MDHEN and CDR2 is SYDVKM. Here the CDR3 reads CASTTIVSGRTRYNEQFF. CDR3 DNA: TGTGCCAGCACCACTATAGTTAGCGGGAGGACAAGGTACAATGAGCAGTTCTTC.

There are many counts of this clonotype. This chain joins TRBV5-1 and TRBJ2-1; TRBD2 matches 9 bases. This CDR3 is 16 amino acids long. Trimming at V came to 4 bases and at J to 8 bases, leaving 13 bases not matched to a gene. CDR1 and CDR2 from the germline V gene are SGHRS and YFSETQ. This CDR3 reads CASSTGPLAGVHEQFF. Here the CDR3 DNA reads TGCGCCAGCAGCACGGGCCCCTTAGCGGGAGTACATGAGCAGTTCTTC.

This clonotype was counted many times. The chain combines TRBV5-1 with TRBJ2-3, with a tentative D call TRBD2 (7 bases). The V end was cut by 3 bases, the J end by 1 base, with 18 bases between. The CDR3 is 17 amino acids. Germline assignment: CDR1 SGHRS and CDR2 YFSETQ. This chain's CDR3 is CASSSFRGAIGTDTQYF. As DNA, the CDR3 is TGCGCCAGCAGCTCTTTCCGGGGGGCGATCGGCACAGATACGCAGTATTTT. The variable domain in full, with the rest retrieved from reference TRBV5-1 and TRBJ2-3, is KAGVTQTPRYLIKTRGQQVTLSCSPISGHRSVSWYQQTPGQGLQFLFEYFSETQRNKGNFPGRFSGRQFSNSRSEMNVSTLELGDSALYLCASSSFRGAIGTDTQYFGPGTRLTVL.

The DNA of the CDR3 is TGCGCCAGCAGCCTAAGCGGGATCGGAGGTGATACGCAGTATTTT. As protein: CASSLSGIGGDTQYF. The chain carries TRBV5-1 and TRBJ2-3; 7 bases align to TRBD2. This CDR3 spans 15 amino acids. Germline CDR1 and CDR2: SGHRS and YFSETQ. The J segment lost 6 bases and the V segment lost 4 bases, leaving 11 bases of the junction unmatched.

This clonotype appeared a few times. The chain employs TRBV29-1 and TRBJ2-7, with 7 bases matching TRBD2. Germline V gene data show CDR1 as SQVTM and CDR2 as ANQGSEA. V shed 3 bases, J shed 5 bases, and the junction held 7 bases outside the gene matches. The CDR3 is made up of 13 amino acids. CDR3 bases: TGCAGCGTTGATGCTAGCGGCGGCCACGAGCAGTACTTC. This translates into CSVDASGGHEQYF.

CDR3 region: CASRRTSRNEQFF. The CDR3 bases are TGTGCCAGCAGGAGGACTAGTCGCAATGAGCAGTTCTTC. J is TRBJ2-1 and V is TRBV12-3 or TRBV12-4; 7 positions agree with TRBD2. The J segment lost 6 bases and the V segment lost 6 bases, leaving 5 bases of the junction unmatched. The CDR3 totals 13 residues.

This clonotype appeared a few times. V gene TRBV14 combines with J gene TRBJ2-7, with 8 bases lining up with TRBD1. Trimming at V came to 4 bases and at J to 5 bases, leaving 7 bases not matched to a gene. The CDR3 loop spans 14 amino acids. Germline CDR1 reads SGHDN; CDR2 reads FVKESK. CDR3 loop: CASSPDRDKDEQYF. CDR3 nucleotides: TGTGCCAGCAGCCCGGACAGGGATAAGGACGAGCAGTACTTC. The full variable domain, completed using reference TRBV14 and TRBJ2-7, is EAGVTQFPSHSVIEKGQTVTLRCDPISGHDNLYWYRRVMGKEIKFLLHFVKESKQDESGMPNNRFLAERTGGTYSTLKVQPAELEDSGVYFCASSPDRDKDEQYFGPGTRLTVT.

This clonotype was picked up many times. V is TRBV7-6 and J is TRBJ1-4; no definite D call. The CDR3 has 13 amino acids. Germline assignment: CDR1 SGHVS and CDR2 FNYEAQ. V dropped 1 base and J dropped 8 bases, with 8 bases sitting between them. The chain's CDR3 is CASSLVQSEKLFF. The CDR3 bases are TGTGCCAGCAGCTTAGTCCAGTCAGAAAAACTGTTTTTT.

This clonotype was seen many times. V usage is TRBV5-1 and J usage is TRBJ1-2; perhaps TRBD1 as D (5 bases). Germline loops: CDR1 SGHRS, CDR2 YFSETQ. This CDR3 region has 14 residues. Trimming left V 1 base short and J 7 bases short, with 14 bases between. The CDR3, as DNA: TGCGCCAGCAGCTTGAGTGAGGGGATAAGTGGCTACACCTTC. Its protein is CASSLSEGISGYTF. Full variable domain (remainder filled in from reference TRBV5-1 and TRBJ1-2): KAGVTQTPRYLIKTRGQQVTLSCSPISGHRSVSWYQQTPGQGLQFLFEYFSETQRNKGNFPGRFSGRQFSNSRSEMNVSTLELGDSALYLCASSLSEGISGYTFGSGTRLTVV.

This clonotype was observed many times. V gene TRBV7-6 combines with J gene TRBJ2-3; D not resolved. Between the trimmed V and J ends, which lost 5 bases and 2 bases, there was a span of 5 bases. The CDR3 spans 12 residues. Per the germline V gene, CDR1 is SGHVS and CDR2 is FNYEAQ. This chain's CDR3 is CASSPHTDTQYF. CDR3 coding DNA: TGTGCCAGCAGCCCTCACACAGATACGCAGTATTTT.